Sequencing of this T cell receptor (beta chain) was carried out in a study of T cells in Graves' hyperthyroidism and ophthalmopathy. Study observations and caveats: Most thyroid clonotypes expanded above 0.001 were also detected in blood.

The germline V gene encodes CDR1 SGDLS and CDR2 YYNGEE. V lost 2 bases to trimming and J lost 5 bases; unmatched junction nucleotides: 5. The CDR3 totals 14 residues. In making diagnoses, clinical symptoms, serum thyroxine and TRAb, thyroid ultrasound and orbital computed tomography were all used. Many counts were recorded for this clonotype. Its antigen is unknown. Amplification yielded TCR beta CDR3 regions, with RNA transcripts as the source. The TCR CDR3 first-round RT-PCR relied on the HTBI primer set. TCRdb re-derived calls from the multiplex PCR reads in MiXCR, one entry per CDR3 protein. This sample has hundreds of thousands of distinct CDR3 sequences, with 15% to 20% found just once.

V is TRBV9 and J is TRBJ2-3, with 7 bases fitting TRBD2. The receptor comes from a woman aged 18-29 years with Graves' ophthalmopathy. What was sequenced was blood. The CDR3 bases are TGTGCCAGCAGCGTTTCTAGCGGTTTAGATACGCAGTATTTT. Its translation is CASSVSSGLDTQYF. The full variable domain, with the rest looked up from reference TRBV9 and TRBJ2-3, is DSGVTQTPKHLITATGQRVTLRCSPRSGDLSVYWYQQSLDQGLQFLIQYYNGEERAKGNILERFSAQQFPDLHSELNLSSLELGDSALYFCASSVSSGLDTQYFGPGTRLTVL.